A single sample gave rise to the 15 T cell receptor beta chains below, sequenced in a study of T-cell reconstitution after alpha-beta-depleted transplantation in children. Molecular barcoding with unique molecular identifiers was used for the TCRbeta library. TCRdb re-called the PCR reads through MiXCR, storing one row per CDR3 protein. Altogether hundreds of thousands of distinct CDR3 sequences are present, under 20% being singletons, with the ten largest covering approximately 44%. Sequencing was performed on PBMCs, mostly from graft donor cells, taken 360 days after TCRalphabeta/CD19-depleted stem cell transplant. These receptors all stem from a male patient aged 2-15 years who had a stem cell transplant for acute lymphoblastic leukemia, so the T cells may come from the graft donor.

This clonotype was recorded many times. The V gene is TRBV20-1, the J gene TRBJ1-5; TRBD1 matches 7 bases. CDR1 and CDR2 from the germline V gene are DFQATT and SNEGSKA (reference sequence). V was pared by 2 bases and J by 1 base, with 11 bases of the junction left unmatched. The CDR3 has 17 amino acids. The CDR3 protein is CSARTWTGRSSNQPQHF. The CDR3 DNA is TGCAGTGCTAGAACTTGGACAGGCCGATCCAGCAATCAGCCCCAGCATTTT.

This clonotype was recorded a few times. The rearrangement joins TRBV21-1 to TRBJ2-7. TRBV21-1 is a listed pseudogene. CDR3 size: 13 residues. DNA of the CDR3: TGTGCCAGCAGCAAAAAGGCAGGCTACGAGCAGTACTTC. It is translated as CASSKKAGYEQYF.

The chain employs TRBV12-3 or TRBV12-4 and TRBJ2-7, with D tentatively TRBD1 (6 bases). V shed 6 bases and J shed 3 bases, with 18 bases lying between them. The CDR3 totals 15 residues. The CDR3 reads CASSPYRESGYEQYF. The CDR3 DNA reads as TGTGCCAGCAGCCCATACAGGGAAAGCGGCTACGAGCAGTACTTC.

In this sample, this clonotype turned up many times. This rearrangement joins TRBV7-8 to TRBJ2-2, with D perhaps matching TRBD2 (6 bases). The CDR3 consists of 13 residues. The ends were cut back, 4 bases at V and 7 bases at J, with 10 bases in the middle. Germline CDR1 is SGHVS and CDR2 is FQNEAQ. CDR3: CASSSTRVGELFF. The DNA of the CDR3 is TGTGCCAGCAGCTCGACTAGGGTCGGGGAGCTGTTTTTT.

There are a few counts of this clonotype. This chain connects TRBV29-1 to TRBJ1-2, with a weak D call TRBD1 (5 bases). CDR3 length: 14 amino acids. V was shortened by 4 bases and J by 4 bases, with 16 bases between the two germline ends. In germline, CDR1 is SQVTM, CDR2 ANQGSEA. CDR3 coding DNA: TGCAGCGTTGGGCACCCGACAGCCTTCTATGGCTACACCTTC. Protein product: CSVGHPTAFYGYTF.

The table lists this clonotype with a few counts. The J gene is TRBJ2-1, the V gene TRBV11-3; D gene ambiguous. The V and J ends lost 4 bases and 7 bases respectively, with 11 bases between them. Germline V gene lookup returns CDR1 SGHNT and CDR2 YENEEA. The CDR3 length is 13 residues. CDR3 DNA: TGTGCCAGCAGCTCCTATGCGGAGAATGAGCAGTTCTTC. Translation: CASSSYAENEQFF.

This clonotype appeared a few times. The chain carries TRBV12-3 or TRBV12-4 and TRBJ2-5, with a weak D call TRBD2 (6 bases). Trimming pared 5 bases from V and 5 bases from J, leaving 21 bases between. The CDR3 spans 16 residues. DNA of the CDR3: TGTGCCAGCAGTCTCCGCGGGACGGCCCTCCGCGAGACCCAGTACTTC. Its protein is CASSLRGTALRETQYF.

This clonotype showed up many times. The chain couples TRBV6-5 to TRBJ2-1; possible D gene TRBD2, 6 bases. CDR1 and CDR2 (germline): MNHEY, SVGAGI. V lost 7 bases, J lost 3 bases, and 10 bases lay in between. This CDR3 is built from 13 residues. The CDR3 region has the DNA TGTGCCAGCAATCGGGAGCTCTACAATGAGCAGTTCTTC. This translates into CASNRELYNEQFF.

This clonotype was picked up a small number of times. The CDR3 bases are TGTGCCAGCAGTCACACGCAGGGGATGAGAGACGAGCAGTACTTC. Translated: CASSHTQGMRDEQYF. The chain couples TRBV12-3 or TRBV12-4 to TRBJ2-7; tentative D call: TRBD1 (6 bases). Trimming stripped 5 bases from V and 5 bases from J, with 19 bases between. CDR3 length: 15 residues.

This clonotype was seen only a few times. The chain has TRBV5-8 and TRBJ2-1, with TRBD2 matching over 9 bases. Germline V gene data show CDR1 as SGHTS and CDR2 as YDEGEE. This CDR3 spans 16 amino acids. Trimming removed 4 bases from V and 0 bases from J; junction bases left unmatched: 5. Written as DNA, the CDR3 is TGTGCCAGCAGCGTTGTGACTAGCGGCTCCTACAATGAGCAGTTCTTC. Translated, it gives CASSVVTSGSYNEQFF.

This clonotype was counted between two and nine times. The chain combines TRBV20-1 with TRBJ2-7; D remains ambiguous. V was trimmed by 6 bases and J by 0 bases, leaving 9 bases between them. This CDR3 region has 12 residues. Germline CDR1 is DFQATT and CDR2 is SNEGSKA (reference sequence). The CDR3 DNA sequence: TGCAGTGCCGTAGACTTCTCCTACGAGCAGTACTTC. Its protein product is CSAVDFSYEQYF.

The CDR3 here is CASSFAGLTYEQYF. Here the CDR3 DNA reads TGTGCCAGCAGTTTCGCGGGACTGACCTACGAGCAGTACTTC. V is TRBV28 and J is TRBJ2-7, with D perhaps matching TRBD2 (6 bases). Between the trimmed V and J ends, which lost 3 bases and 2 bases, there was a span of 11 bases. Germline V lookup: CDR1 MDHEN, CDR2 SYDVKM. CDR3 size: 14 residues.

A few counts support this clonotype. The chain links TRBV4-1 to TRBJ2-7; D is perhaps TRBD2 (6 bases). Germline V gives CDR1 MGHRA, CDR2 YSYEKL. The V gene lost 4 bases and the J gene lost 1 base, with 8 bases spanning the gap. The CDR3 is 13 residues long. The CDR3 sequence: CASSRLGSYEQYF. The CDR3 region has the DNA TGCGCCAGCAGCCGACTAGGTTCCTACGAGCAGTACTTC.

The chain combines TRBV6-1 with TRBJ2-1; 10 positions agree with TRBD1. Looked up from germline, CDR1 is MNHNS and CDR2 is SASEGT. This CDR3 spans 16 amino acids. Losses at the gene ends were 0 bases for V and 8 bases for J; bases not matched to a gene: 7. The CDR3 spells CASSEADRGGMDEQFF. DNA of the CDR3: TGTGCCAGCAGTGAAGCGGACAGGGGGGGTATGGATGAGCAGTTCTTC.

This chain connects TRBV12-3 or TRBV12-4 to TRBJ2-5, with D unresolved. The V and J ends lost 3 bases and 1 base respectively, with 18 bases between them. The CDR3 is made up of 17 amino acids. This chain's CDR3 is CASSFAHNGQAQETQYF. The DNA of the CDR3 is TGTGCCAGCAGTTTTGCCCATAACGGGCAGGCCCAAGAGACCCAGTACTTC.